In its sample, the clone carrying this TCR beta chain was seen many times. The target antigen is unknown. Germline V gives CDR1 MNHEY, CDR2 SMNVEV (reference sequence). Trimming pared 4 bases from V and 3 bases from J, leaving 12 bases between. CDR3 length: 14 amino acids. TCRdb redid the calling of the RT-PCR reads with MiXCR, one entry per CDR3 protein. The table has under 750,000 distinct CDR3 sequences, roughly 10% seen once. The data derive from a study of response to subunit inactivated influenza vaccine. Points from the study as a whole: New T cells are recruited in small numbers by each seasonal influenza vaccination, according to the authors' suggestion.

The specimen comprised PBMCs from blood, sampled on the day of vaccination. This clonotype was sampled from a man in his fifties who received an inactivated influenza vaccine. The V call is TRBV27, the J call TRBJ1-1; D remains ambiguous. This CDR3 reads CASSSPPHYTEAFF. Written as DNA, the CDR3 is TGTGCCAGCAGTTCTCCTCCCCACTACACTGAAGCTTTCTTT.